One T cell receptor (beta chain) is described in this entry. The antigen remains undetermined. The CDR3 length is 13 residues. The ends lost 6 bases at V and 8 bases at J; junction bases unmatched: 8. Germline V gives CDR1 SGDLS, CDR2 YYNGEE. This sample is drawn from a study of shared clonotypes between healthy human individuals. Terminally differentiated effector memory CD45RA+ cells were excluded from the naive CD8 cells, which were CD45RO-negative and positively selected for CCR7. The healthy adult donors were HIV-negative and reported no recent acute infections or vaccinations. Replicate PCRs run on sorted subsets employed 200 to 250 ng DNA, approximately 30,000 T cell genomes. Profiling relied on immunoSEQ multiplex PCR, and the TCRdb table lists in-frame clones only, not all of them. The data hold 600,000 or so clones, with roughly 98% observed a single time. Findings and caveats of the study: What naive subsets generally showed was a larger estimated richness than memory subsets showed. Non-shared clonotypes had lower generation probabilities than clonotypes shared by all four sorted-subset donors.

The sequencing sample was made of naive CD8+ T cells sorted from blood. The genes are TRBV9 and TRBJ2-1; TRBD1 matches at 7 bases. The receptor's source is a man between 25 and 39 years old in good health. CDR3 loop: CASNTGEWDEQFF. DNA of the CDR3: TGTGCCAGCAACACAGGGGAATGGGATGAGCAGTTCTTC.